This T cell receptor beta chain was obtained from a study of graft-versus-host responses after intestinal transplantation. The overall study: As for transplant type, recipients had multivisceral, liver-intestinal, or isolated intestinal grafts.

Some clones are missing from TCRdb's copy, which holds only in-frame ones; the method was immunoSEQ multiplex PCR. Of around 76,000 clones listed, roughly 94% are singletons. Details on this clone: Antigen unknown.

General study results and limits: Peak levels of circulating GvH clones tracked with early post-transplant HvG declines. Among recipient marrow samples, GvH clones were found; some appeared first in ileum or blood.

Germline-derived CDR1 and CDR2 are MNHEY and SVGAGI. This CDR3 spans 13 amino acids. V gave up 6 bases and J gave up 3 bases, with 11 bases separating them. The sequencing here drew on unstimulated CD8+ T cells sorted from spleen or lymph node cells, taken before intestinal transplant. The receptor was derived from a human donor who received an intestinal transplant. This chain joins TRBV6-5 and TRBJ1-1, with D hard to call. The CDR3 sequence: CASRLGLHTEAFF. CDR3 nucleotide sequence: TGTGCCAGCAGACTCGGGCTTCACACTGAAGCTTTCTTT.